This T cell receptor beta chain was sequenced in a study of beta chain features in type 1 diabetes. Study-level findings and limits: Patients' naive, central memory and regulatory TCRB repertoires appeared more alike than those of healthy donors.

This clone appeared a few times. Antigen: not known. The V gene lost 1 base and the J gene lost 0 bases, with 9 bases spanning the gap. The CDR3 is made up of 16 amino acids. Germline V CDR1 and CDR2: ENHRY, SYGVKD. The entirety of the isolated RNA underwent reverse transcription, so expressed TCRB transcripts were sequenced. Here immunoSEQ multiplex PCR was the method, and the copy in TCRdb shows in-frame clones only, minus some. This repertoire shows 620,000 or so clones, around 15% found once; its top ten account for around 0.1%. This receptor was obtained from a man aged 18 to 35 in good health. The rearrangement links TRBV10-3 to TRBJ2-2; D perhaps matches TRBD1 (6 bases). Sequenced sample: naive CD4+ T cells from blood. The CDR3 sequence: CAISEFGTSNTGELFF. In DNA form, the CDR3 reads TGTGCCATCAGTGAGTTTGGGACATCGAACACCGGGGAGCTGTTTTTT.